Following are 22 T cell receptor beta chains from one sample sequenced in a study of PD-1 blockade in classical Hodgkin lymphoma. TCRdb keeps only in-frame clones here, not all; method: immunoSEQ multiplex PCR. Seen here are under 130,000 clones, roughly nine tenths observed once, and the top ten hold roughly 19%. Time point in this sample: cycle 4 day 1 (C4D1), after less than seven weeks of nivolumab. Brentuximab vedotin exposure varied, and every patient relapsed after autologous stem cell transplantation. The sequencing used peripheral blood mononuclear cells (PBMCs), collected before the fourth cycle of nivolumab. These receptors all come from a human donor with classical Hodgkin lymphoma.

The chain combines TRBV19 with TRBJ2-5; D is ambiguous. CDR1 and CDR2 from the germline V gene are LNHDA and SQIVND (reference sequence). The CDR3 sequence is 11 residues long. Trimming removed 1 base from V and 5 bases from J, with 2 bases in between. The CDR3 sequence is CASSIAETQYF. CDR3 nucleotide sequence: TGTGCCAGTAGTATAGCGGAGACCCAGTACTTC.

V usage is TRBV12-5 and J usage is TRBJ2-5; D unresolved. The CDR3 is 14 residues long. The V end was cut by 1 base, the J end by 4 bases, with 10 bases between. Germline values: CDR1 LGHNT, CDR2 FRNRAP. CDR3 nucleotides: TGTGCTAGTGGTTTGGCCCCCGGTGGAGAGACCCAGTACTTC. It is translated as CASGLAPGGETQYF.

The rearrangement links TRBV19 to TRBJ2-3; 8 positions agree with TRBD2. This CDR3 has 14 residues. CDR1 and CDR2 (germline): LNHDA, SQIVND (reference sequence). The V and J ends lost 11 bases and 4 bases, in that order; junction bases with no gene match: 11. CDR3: CAAGSSGSPDTQYF. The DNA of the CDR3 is TGTGCCGCAGGCTCTAGCGGGTCACCAGATACGCAGTATTTT.

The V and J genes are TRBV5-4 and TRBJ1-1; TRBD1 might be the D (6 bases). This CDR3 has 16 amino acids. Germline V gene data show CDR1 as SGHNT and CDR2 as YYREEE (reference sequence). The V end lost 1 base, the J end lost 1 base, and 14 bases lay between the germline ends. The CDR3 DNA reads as TGTGCCAGCAGCTTGACAGGGCCAAGACCGAACACTGAAGCTTTCTTT. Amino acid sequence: CASSLTGPRPNTEAFF.

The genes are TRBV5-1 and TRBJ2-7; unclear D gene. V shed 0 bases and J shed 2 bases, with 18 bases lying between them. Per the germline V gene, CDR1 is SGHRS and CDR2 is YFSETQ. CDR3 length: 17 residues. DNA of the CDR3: TGCGCCAGCAGCTTGGCGGATAATACCCAGTACCCCTACGAGCAGTACTTC. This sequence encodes CASSLADNTQYPYEQYF.

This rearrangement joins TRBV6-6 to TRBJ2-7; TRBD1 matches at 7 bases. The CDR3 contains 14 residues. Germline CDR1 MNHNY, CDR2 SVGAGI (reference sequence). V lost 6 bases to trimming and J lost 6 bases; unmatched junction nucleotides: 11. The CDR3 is CASRSRQGVPEQYF. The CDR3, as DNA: TGTGCCAGCAGGAGTAGACAGGGTGTCCCCGAGCAGTACTTC.

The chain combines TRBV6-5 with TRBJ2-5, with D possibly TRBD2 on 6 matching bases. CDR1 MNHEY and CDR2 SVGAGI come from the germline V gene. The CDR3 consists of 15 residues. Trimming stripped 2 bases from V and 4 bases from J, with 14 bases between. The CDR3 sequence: CASSYHQGSGETQYF. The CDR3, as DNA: TGTGCCAGCAGTTACCACCAGGGTAGCGGAGAGACCCAGTACTTC.

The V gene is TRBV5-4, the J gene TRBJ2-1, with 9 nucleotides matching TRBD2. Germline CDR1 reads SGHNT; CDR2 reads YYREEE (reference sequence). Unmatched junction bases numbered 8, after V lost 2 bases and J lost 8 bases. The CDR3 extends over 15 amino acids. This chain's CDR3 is CASSFSSGVFDEQFF. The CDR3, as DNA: TGTGCCAGCAGCTTTTCTAGCGGGGTCTTTGATGAGCAGTTCTTC.

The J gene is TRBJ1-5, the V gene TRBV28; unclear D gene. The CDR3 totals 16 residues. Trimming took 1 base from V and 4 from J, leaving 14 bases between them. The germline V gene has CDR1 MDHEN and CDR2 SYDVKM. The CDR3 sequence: CASSLSHPGVNQPQHF. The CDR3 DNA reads TGTGCCAGCAGTTTATCCCATCCCGGGGTTAATCAGCCCCAGCATTTT.

CDR3 bases: TGTGCCAGCAGCTCGGAGGATGGCACAGATACGCAGTATTTT. Translated, it gives CASSSEDGTDTQYF. The chain uses TRBV27 and TRBJ2-3; possible D gene TRBD2, 5 bases. Germline CDR1 MNHEY, CDR2 SMNVEV (reference sequence). This CDR3 has 14 amino acids. V was clipped by 6 bases and J by 1 base, with 11 bases between them.

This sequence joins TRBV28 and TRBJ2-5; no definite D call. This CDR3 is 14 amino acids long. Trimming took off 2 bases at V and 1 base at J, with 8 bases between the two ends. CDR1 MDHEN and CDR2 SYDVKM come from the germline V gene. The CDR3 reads CASSLGHPQETQYF. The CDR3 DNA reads TGTGCCAGCAGTTTAGGCCACCCCCAAGAGACCCAGTACTTC.

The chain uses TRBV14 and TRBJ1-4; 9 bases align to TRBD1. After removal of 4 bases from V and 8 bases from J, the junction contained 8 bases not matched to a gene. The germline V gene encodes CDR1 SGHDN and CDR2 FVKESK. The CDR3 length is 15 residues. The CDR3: CASSLNRGRGEKLFF. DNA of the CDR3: TGTGCCAGCAGCCTTAACAGGGGGCGCGGGGAAAAACTGTTTTTT.

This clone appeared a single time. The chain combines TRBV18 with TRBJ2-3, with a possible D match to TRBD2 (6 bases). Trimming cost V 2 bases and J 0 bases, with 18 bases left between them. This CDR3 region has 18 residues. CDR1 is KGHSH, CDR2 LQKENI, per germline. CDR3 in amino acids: CASSPVDVGGTSTDTQYF. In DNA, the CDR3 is TGTGCCAGCTCACCAGTAGACGTTGGCGGGACTAGCACAGATACGCAGTATTTT. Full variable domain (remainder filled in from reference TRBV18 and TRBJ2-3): NAGVMQNPRHLVRRRGQEARLRCSPMKGHSHVYWYRQLPEEGLKFMVYLQKENIIDESGMPKERFSAEFPKEGPSILRIQQVVRGDSAAYFCASSPVDVGGTSTDTQYFGPGTRLTVL.

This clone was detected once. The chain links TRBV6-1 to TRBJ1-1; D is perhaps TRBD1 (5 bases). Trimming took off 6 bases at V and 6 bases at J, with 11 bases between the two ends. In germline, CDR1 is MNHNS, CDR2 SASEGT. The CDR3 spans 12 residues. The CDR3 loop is CASSFRVAEAFF. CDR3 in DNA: TGTGCCAGCAGCTTCAGGGTGGCTGAAGCTTTCTTT.

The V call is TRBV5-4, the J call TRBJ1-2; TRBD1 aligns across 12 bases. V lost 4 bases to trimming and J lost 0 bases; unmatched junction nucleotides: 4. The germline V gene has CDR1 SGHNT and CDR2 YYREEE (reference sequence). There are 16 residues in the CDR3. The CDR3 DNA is TGTGCCAGCAGCCTGGGACAGGGGGCCGCTAACTATGGCTACACCTTC. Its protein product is CASSLGQGAANYGYTF.

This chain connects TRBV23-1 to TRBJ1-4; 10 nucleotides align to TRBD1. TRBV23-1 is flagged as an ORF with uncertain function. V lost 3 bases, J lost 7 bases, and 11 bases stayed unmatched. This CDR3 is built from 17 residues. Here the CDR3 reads CASSHSGQGLLFEKLFF. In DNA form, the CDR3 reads TGCGCCAGCAGTCACTCGGGACAGGGGCTTCTTTTTGAAAAACTGTTTTTT.

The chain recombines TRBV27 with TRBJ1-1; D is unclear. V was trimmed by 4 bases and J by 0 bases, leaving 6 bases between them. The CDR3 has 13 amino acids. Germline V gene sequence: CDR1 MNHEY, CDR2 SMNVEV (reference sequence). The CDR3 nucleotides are TGTGCCAGCAGTTCCAGAGTGAACACTGAAGCTTTCTTT. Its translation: CASSSRVNTEAFF.

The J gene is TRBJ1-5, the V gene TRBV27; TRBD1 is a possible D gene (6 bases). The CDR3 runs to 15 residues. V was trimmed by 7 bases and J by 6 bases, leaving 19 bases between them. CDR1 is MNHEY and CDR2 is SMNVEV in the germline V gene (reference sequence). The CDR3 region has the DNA TGTGCCAGCATGGAAAATGTGGGGGCGAGTCAGCCCCAGCATTTT. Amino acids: CASMENVGASQPQHF.

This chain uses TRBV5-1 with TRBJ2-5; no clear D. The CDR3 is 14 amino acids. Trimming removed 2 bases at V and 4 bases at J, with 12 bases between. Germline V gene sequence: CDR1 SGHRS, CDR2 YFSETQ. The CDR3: CASSFGGIGETQYF. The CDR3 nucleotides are TGCGCCAGCAGCTTTGGCGGTATAGGAGAGACCCAGTACTTC.

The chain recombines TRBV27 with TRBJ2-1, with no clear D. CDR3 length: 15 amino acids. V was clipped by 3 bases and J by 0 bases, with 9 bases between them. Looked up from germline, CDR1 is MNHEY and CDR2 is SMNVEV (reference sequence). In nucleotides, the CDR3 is TGTGCCAGCAGTTTGTCTCAAGCCTCCTACAATGAGCAGTTCTTC. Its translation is CASSLSQASYNEQFF.

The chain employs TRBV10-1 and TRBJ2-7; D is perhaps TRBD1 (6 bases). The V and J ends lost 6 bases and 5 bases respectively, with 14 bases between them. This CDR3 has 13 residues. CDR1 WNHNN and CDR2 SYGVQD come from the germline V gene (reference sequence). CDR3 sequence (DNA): TGCGCCAGCAGCAGGGGCTTGCGGGACGAGCAGTACTTC. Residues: CASSRGLRDEQYF.

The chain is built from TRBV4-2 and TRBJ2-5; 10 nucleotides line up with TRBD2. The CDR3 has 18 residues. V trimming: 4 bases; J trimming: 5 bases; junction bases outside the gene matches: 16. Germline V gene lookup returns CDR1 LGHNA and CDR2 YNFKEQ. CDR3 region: CASSRIFSLAGGGETQYF. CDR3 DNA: TGTGCCAGCAGCCGAATTTTCAGCTTAGCGGGAGGCGGGGAGACCCAGTACTTC.